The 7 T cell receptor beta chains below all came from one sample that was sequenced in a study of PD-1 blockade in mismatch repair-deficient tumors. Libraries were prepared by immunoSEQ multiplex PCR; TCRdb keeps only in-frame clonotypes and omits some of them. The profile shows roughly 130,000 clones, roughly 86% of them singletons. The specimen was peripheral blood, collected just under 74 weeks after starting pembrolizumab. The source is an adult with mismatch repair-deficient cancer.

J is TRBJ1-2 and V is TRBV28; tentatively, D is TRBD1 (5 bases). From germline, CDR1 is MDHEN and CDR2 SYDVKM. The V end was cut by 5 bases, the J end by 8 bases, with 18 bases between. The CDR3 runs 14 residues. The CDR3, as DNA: TGTGCCAGCAGTCCTTTGGGGGTTTGGAAGGGCTACACCTTC. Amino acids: CASSPLGVWKGYTF.

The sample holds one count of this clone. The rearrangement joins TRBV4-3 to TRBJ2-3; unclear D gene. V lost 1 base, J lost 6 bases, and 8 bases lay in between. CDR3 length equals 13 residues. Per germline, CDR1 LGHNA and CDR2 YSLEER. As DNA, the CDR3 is TGCGCCAGCAGCCAAGTGGTGGGGGATACGCAGTATTTT. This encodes CASSQVVGDTQYF.

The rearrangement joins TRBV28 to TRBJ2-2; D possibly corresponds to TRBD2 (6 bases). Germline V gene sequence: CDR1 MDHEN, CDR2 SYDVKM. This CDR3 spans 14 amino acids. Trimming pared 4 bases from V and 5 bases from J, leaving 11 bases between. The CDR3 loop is CASSWTGETGELFF. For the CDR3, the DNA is TGTGCCAGCAGTTGGACGGGAGAAACCGGGGAGCTGTTTTTT. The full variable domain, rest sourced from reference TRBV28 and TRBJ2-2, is DVKVTQSSRYLVKRTGEKVFLECVQDMDHENMFWYRQDPGLGLRLIYFSYDVKMKEKGDIPEGYSVSREKKERFSLILESASTNQTSMYLCASSWTGETGELFFGEGSRLTVL.

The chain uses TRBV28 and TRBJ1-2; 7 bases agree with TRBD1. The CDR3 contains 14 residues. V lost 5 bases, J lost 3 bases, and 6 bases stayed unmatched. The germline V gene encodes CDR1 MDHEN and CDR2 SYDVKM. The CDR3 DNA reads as TGTGCCAGCAGTCCCGGGACAGCTGACTATGGCTACACCTTC. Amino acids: CASSPGTADYGYTF.

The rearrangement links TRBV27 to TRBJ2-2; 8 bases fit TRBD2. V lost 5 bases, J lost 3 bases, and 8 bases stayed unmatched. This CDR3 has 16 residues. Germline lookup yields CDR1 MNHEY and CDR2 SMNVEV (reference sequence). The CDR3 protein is CASSRVAGMYTGELFF. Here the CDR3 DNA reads TGTGCCAGCAGTCGAGTAGCGGGAATGTACACCGGGGAGCTGTTTTTT.

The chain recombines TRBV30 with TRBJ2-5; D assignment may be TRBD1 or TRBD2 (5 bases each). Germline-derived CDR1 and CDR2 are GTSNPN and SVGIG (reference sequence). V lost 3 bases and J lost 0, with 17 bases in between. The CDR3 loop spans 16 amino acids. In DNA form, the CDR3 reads TGTGCCTGGAGGAACACGGAAACGGGACACCAAGAGACCCAGTACTTC. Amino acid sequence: CAWRNTETGHQETQYF.

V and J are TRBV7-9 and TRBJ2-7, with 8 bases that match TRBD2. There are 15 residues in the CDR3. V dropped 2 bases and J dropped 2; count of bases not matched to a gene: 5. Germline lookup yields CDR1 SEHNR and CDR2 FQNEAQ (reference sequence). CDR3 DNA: TGTGCCAGCAGCTTAATTAGCGGGACCCCCTACGAGCAGTACTTC. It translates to CASSLISGTPYEQYF.